These 27 T cell receptor beta chains share one sample of origin, sequenced in a study of OX40 agonist ivuxolimab in advanced cancers. The data were produced by immunoSEQ multiplex PCR, yet TCRdb's version contains in-frame clones alone and is incomplete. The sample records some 71,000 clones, roughly nine tenths being singletons. The sequencing used CD4+ or CD8+ T cells sorted from blood, collected in a trial of the OX40 agonist ivuxolimab. These receptors were obtained from an adult with an advanced solid tumor such as melanoma, head and neck, liver or kidney cancer.

This clone occurred once. The rearrangement joins TRBV5-1 to TRBJ2-7; D possibly corresponds to TRBD2 (6 bases). V was pared by 0 bases and J by 3 bases, with 13 bases between. CDR1 is SGHRS and CDR2 is YFSETQ in the germline V gene. The CDR3 is made up of 15 amino acids. CDR3 residues: CASSLGPGEGYEQYF. CDR3 coding DNA: TGCGCCAGCAGCTTGGGGCCGGGAGAGGGCTACGAGCAGTACTTC.

The rearrangement joins TRBV9 to TRBJ2-5; TRBD2 matches at 8 bases. The CDR3 is 15 amino acids. With V trimmed by 0 bases and J by 5 bases, 6 bases remained unmatched. The germline V gene encodes CDR1 SGDLS and CDR2 YYNGEE. The chain's CDR3 is CASSVAAGVVETQYF. The CDR3 DNA reads as TGTGCCAGCAGCGTAGCAGCGGGAGTTGTCGAGACCCAGTACTTC. The entire variable domain, with the rest obtained from reference TRBV9 and TRBJ2-5, is as follows: DSGVTQTPKHLITATGQRVTLRCSPRSGDLSVYWYQQSLDQGLQFLIQYYNGEERAKGNILERFSAQQFPDLHSELNLSSLELGDSALYFCASSVAAGVVETQYFGPGTRLLVL.

The chain couples TRBV19 to TRBJ1-5; 8 nucleotides match TRBD1. Per germline, CDR1 LNHDA and CDR2 SQIVND (reference sequence). With 2 bases clipped from V and 6 bases from J, the junction kept 3 bases outside the gene matches. The CDR3 sequence is 14 residues long. DNA for the CDR3: TGTGCCAGTAGTATACAGGGGGCGTCTCAGCCCCAGCATTTT. It codes for CASSIQGASQPQHF.

This clone was seen more than once but under ten times. The genes are TRBV7-9 and TRBJ2-5; D might be TRBD1 (5 bases). Germline V CDR1 and CDR2: SEHNR, FQNEAQ (reference sequence). V was trimmed by 3 bases and J by 5 bases, leaving 22 bases between them. This CDR3 region has 17 residues. For the CDR3, the DNA is TGTGCCAGCAGCTTCCCCCGAGAGGACATCTATAAGGAGACCCAGTACTTC. Translated, it gives CASSFPREDIYKETQYF.

This clone showed up just a few times. This chain links TRBV7-8 with TRBJ1-2, with D possibly being TRBD1 (6 bases). The V end lost 0 bases, the J end lost 4 bases, and 9 bases lay between the germline ends. In germline, CDR1 is SGHVS, CDR2 FQNEAQ. The CDR3 runs 14 residues. The CDR3 here is CASSLADSSYGYTF. The CDR3 bases are TGTGCCAGCAGCTTAGCGGACAGTAGCTATGGCTACACCTTC. Using reference TRBV7-8 and TRBJ1-2 for the parts outside the CDR3, the full variable domain is GAGVSQSPRYKVAKRGQDVALRCDPISGHVSLFWYQQALGQGPEFLTYFQNEAQLDKSGLPSDRFFAERPEGSVSTLKIQRTQQEDSAVYLCASSLADSSYGYTFGSGTRLTVV.

The rearrangement joins TRBV5-1 to TRBJ2-7; perhaps TRBD2 as D (5 bases). The CDR3 runs to 13 residues. Germline V gene lookup returns CDR1 SGHRS and CDR2 YFSETQ. V was cut by 5 bases and J by 1 base, with 10 bases left in between. This CDR3 reads CASRPSGSYEQYF. CDR3 coding DNA: TGCGCCAGCAGACCGAGCGGATCCTACGAGCAGTACTTC.

The J gene is TRBJ2-7, the V gene TRBV6-5; 7 bases are a match to TRBD2. Germline-derived CDR1 and CDR2 are MNHEY and SVGAGI. The V gene end was trimmed by 2 bases and the J gene end by 3 bases; junction bases not matched to a gene: 4. The CDR3 length is 14 residues. This CDR3 is CASSYGGDLYEQYF. In DNA form, the CDR3 reads TGTGCCAGCAGTTACGGGGGGGACCTCTACGAGCAGTACTTC.

The chain joins TRBV5-1 to TRBJ1-2, with D maybe TRBD1 (6 bases). CDR1 is SGHRS, CDR2 YFSETQ, per germline. This CDR3 is built from 13 residues. Trimming removed 4 bases from V and 7 bases from J, with 14 bases in between. CDR3 protein: CASSLGGVGGYTF. Written as DNA, the CDR3 is TGCGCCAGCAGCCTAGGGGGAGTTGGTGGCTACACCTTC.

This sequence joins TRBV9 and TRBJ1-1, with D hard to call. Trimming stripped 3 bases from V and 4 bases from J, with 13 bases between. Germline lookup yields CDR1 SGDLS and CDR2 YYNGEE. The CDR3 sequence is 14 residues long. The CDR3 coding sequence is TGTGCCAGCAGCGGGGGAACAGCCGGCACTGAAGCTTTCTTT. This gives the protein CASSGGTAGTEAFF.

This clone has just one count. The chain combines TRBV27 with TRBJ2-3; D not resolved. The germline V gene encodes CDR1 MNHEY and CDR2 SMNVEV (reference sequence). The length of the CDR3 is 14 residues. Trimming pared 5 bases from V and 3 bases from J, leaving 12 bases between. CDR3 nucleotide sequence: TGTGCCAGCAGTCACCCGGTCTCAACAGATACGCAGTATTTT. It is translated as CASSHPVSTDTQYF.

The chain combines TRBV4-3 with TRBJ2-7, with D tentatively TRBD2 (6 bases). Germline-derived CDR1 and CDR2 are LGHNA and YSLEER. The CDR3 is made up of 17 amino acids. The germline V and J ends were trimmed by 1 base and 1 base, with 17 bases remaining between them. CDR3 region: CASSQAFLETSSYEQYF. CDR3 DNA: TGCGCCAGCAGCCAAGCTTTCCTGGAGACTAGTTCCTACGAGCAGTACTTC.

The chain carries TRBV5-6 and TRBJ2-2, with D unresolved. The V gene lost 1 base and the J gene lost 5 bases, with 12 bases spanning the gap. CDR1 is SGHDT and CDR2 is YYEEEE in the germline V gene. This CDR3 has 15 amino acids. CDR3 sequence reads: CASSLIWGRTGELFF. CDR3 bases: TGTGCCAGCAGCTTGATATGGGGAAGGACCGGGGAGCTGTTTTTT.

The count of this clone is one. The gene calls are TRBV28 and TRBJ2-3; TRBD2 agrees at 15 bases. The germline V gene has CDR1 MDHEN and CDR2 SYDVKM. This CDR3 has 17 residues. The V and J ends lost 5 bases and 6 bases, in that order; junction bases with no gene match: 9. The CDR3 sequence: CASSPGLAGGPGDTQYF. The CDR3 DNA is TGTGCCAGCAGTCCCGGACTAGCGGGAGGGCCCGGGGATACGCAGTATTTT.

The chain is built from TRBV5-6 and TRBJ2-1; D is ambiguous. This CDR3 is 11 amino acids long. The V gene's germline CDR1 is SGHDT and CDR2 YYEEEE. V lost 1 base and J lost 8, with 4 bases in between. CDR3 region: CASSLTYEQFF. CDR3 nucleotides: TGTGCCAGCAGCTTGACCTATGAGCAGTTCTTC.

The chain uses TRBV28 and TRBJ1-2; possible D gene TRBD1, 5 bases. Trimming stripped 5 bases from V and 3 bases from J, with 22 bases between. The germline V gene has CDR1 MDHEN and CDR2 SYDVKM. The CDR3 is 17 amino acids. CDR3 sequence reads: CASSDPALTLRDYGYTF. In DNA form, the CDR3 reads TGTGCCAGCAGTGATCCGGCTTTGACACTCAGGGACTATGGCTACACCTTC.

The V call is TRBV9, the J call TRBJ2-1; TRBD2 matches 7 bases. With 0 bases clipped from V and 7 bases from J, the junction kept 16 bases outside the gene matches. The CDR3 covers 18 residues. Germline V gene sequence: CDR1 SGDLS, CDR2 YYNGEE. CDR3 sequence reads: CASSVASSGLAARNEQFF. CDR3 DNA: TGTGCCAGCAGCGTAGCCTCCTCTGGGCTAGCGGCACGGAATGAGCAGTTCTTC.

A single count supports this clone. This rearrangement joins TRBV7-9 to TRBJ1-2; D might be TRBD1 (5 bases). Germline lookup yields CDR1 SEHNR and CDR2 FQNEAQ (reference sequence). Trimming removed 7 bases from V and 0 bases from J, with 12 bases in between. The CDR3 is made up of 14 amino acids. This chain's CDR3 is CASTPQGTNYGYTF. CDR3 DNA: TGTGCCAGCACCCCCCAGGGCACTAACTATGGCTACACCTTC.

This clone was observed once. Additional DNA sequences in this sample encode the identical CDR3. The J gene is TRBJ2-7, the V gene TRBV4-3; unclear D gene. Germline V gene data show CDR1 as LGHNA and CDR2 as YSLEER. The ends were cut back, 0 bases at V and 1 base at J, with 10 bases in the middle. CDR3 length equals 15 residues. CDR3 coding DNA: TGCGCCAGCAGCCAAGACAGAGCTAAGTCCTACGAGCAGTACTTC. Translating it yields CASSQDRAKSYEQYF.

This chain uses TRBV4-3 with TRBJ1-5, with 7 bases matching TRBD1. The J segment lost 7 bases and the V segment lost 0 bases, leaving 9 bases of the junction unmatched. This CDR3 is 16 amino acids long. Per the germline V gene, CDR1 is LGHNA and CDR2 is YSLEER. The CDR3 DNA reads TGCGCCAGCAGCCAAGATAGGGCAGGGGGTAGCCAGCCCCAGCATTTT. Amino acid sequence: CASSQDRAGGSQPQHF.

The CDR3 loop reads CASSGTSTGNTIYF. The DNA of the CDR3 is TGCGCCAGCAGCGGGACATCGACTGGAAACACCATATATTTT. The chain combines TRBV4-1 with TRBJ1-3; a possible D gene is TRBD1 (6 bases). V dropped 5 bases and J dropped 2 bases, with 10 bases sitting between them. The germline V gene has CDR1 MGHRA and CDR2 YSYEKL. The CDR3 spans 14 residues.

The chain joins TRBV27 to TRBJ2-7, with D tentatively TRBD2 (6 bases). The CDR3 totals 14 residues. V was trimmed by 3 bases and J by 5 bases, leaving 14 bases between them. Germline V gene data show CDR1 as MNHEY and CDR2 as SMNVEV (reference sequence). This CDR3 is CASSFLGLQDEQYF. DNA of the CDR3: TGTGCCAGCAGTTTCCTGGGACTCCAGGACGAGCAGTACTTC.

This chain uses TRBV28 with TRBJ1-1, with TRBD1 as a possible D gene (5 bases). The CDR3 extends over 16 amino acids. V shed 5 bases and J shed 0 bases, with 16 bases lying between them. Per germline, CDR1 MDHEN and CDR2 SYDVKM. The CDR3 loop is CASSMNPGTVNTEAFF. CDR3 bases: TGTGCCAGCAGTATGAACCCCGGGACGGTGAACACTGAAGCTTTCTTT.

The gene calls are TRBV4-3 and TRBJ2-3, with 8 bases aligning to TRBD2. Germline CDR1 LGHNA, CDR2 YSLEER. The CDR3 runs to 16 residues. Trimming at V came to 1 base and at J to 4 bases, leaving 7 bases not matched to a gene. CDR3 protein: CASSQAGVAGSDTQYF. Written as DNA, the CDR3 is TGCGCCAGCAGCCAAGCGGGTGTAGCGGGGTCAGATACGCAGTATTTT.

The rearrangement uses TRBV13 and TRBJ1-4; no definite D call. V was cut by 3 bases and J by 5 bases, with 10 bases left in between. Germline CDR1 PRHDT, CDR2 FYEKMQ (reference sequence). This CDR3 has 14 residues. The CDR3 reads CASSLTVGNEKLFF. In DNA, the CDR3 is TGTGCCAGCAGCTTGACGGTAGGGAATGAAAAACTGTTTTTT.

In this sample, this clone turned up once. The rearrangement uses TRBV11-3 and TRBJ2-7; D may be TRBD1 (6 bases). V was clipped by 5 bases and J by 3 bases, with 14 bases between them. Germline CDR1 and CDR2: SGHNT and YENEEA. This CDR3 contains 14 residues. The CDR3 protein is CASSPPTGSYEQYF. In nucleotides, the CDR3 is TGTGCCAGCAGCCCCCCGACAGGAAGCTACGAGCAGTACTTC.

V usage is TRBV7-9 and J usage is TRBJ2-3; D possibly matches TRBD1 or TRBD2 (5 bases each). Germline V gene data show CDR1 as SEHNR and CDR2 as FQNEAQ (reference sequence). This CDR3 has 15 amino acids. V lost 3 bases and J lost 1, with 11 bases in between. CDR3 DNA: TGTGCCAGCAGCTTTAACGGGGCGGGCACAGATACGCAGTATTTT. It is translated as CASSFNGAGTDTQYF.

Here the CDR3 reads CASSLGGNYEQYF. The DNA for the CDR3 is TGTGCCAGCAGCTTAGGCGGAAACTACGAGCAGTACTTC. V is TRBV7-9 and J is TRBJ2-7; D gene uncertain. The CDR3 is 13 residues long. The ends were cut back, 1 base at V and 3 bases at J, with 7 bases in the middle. Germline V gives CDR1 SEHNR, CDR2 FQNEAQ (reference sequence). Full variable domain (rest looked up from reference TRBV7-9 and TRBJ2-7): DTGVSQNPRHKITKRGQNVTFRCDPISEHNRLYWYRQTLGQGPEFLTYFQNEAQLEKSRLLSDRFSAERPKGSFSTLEIQRTEQGDSAMYLCASSLGGNYEQYFGPGTRLTVT.